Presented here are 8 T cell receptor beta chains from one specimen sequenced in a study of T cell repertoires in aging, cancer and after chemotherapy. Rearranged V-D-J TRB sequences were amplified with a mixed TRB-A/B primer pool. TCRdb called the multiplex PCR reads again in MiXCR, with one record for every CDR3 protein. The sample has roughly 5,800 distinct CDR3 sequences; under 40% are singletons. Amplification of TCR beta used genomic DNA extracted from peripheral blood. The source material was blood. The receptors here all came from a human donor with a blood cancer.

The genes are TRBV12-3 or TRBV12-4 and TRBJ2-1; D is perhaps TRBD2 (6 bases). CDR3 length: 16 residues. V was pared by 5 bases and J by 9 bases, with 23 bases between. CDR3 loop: CASSLSGVEGSVEQFF. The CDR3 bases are TGTGCCAGCAGTCTCTCGGGGGTCGAGGGGTCTGTTGAGCAGTTCTTC.

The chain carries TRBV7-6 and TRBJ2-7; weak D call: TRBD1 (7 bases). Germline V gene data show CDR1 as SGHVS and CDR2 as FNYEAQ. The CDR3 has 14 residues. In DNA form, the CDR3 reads TGTGGGAGCAGGGGGGATCAATTCCCCTACGAGCAGTACTTC. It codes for CGSRGDQFPYEQYF.

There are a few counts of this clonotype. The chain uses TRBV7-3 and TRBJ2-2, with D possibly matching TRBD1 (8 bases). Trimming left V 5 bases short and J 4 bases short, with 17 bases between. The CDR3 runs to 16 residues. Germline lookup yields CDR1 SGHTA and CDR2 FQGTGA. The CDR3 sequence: CASSPQGGASTGELFF. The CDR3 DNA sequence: TGTGCCAGCAGCCCACAGGGGGGGGCGAGCACCGGGGAGCTGTTTTTT.

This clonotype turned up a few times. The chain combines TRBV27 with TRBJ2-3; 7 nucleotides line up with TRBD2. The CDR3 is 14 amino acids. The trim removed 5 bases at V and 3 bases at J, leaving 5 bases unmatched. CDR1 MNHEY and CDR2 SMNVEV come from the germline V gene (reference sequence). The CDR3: CASSSGTPTDTQYF. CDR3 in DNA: TGTGCCAGCAGTAGCGGGACTCCGACAGATACGCAGTATTTT.

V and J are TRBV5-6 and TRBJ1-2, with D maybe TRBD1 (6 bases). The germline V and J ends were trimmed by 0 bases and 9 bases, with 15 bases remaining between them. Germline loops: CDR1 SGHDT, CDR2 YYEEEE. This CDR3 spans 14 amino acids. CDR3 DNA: TGTGCCAGCAGCTTGGAAGGCAGGGGAAGGAGCTACACCTTC. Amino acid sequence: CASSLEGRGRSYTF.

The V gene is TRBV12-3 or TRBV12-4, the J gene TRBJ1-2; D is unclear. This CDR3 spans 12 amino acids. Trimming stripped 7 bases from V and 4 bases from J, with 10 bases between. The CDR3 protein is CASTFSGYGYTF. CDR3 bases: TGTGCCAGCACCTTCAGCGGCTATGGCTACACCTTC.

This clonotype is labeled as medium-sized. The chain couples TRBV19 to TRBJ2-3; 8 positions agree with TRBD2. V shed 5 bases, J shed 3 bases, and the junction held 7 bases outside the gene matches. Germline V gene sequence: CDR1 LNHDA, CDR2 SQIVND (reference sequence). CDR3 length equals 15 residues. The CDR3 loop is CASSSEAGATDTQYF. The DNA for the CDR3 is TGTGCCAGTAGTTCCGAAGCGGGAGCGACAGATACGCAGTATTTT.

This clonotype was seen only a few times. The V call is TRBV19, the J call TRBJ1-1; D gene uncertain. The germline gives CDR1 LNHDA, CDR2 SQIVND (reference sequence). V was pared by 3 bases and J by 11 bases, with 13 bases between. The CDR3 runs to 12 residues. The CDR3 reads CASSMRAAGAFF. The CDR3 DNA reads TGTGCCAGTAGTATGCGTGCCGCCGGGGCTTTCTTT. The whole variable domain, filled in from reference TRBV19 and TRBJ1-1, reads DGGITQSPKYLFRKEGQNVTLSCEQNLNHDAMYWYRQDPGQGLRLIYYSQIVNDFQKGDIAEGYSVSREKKESFPLTVTSAQKNPTAFYLCASSMRAAGAFFGQGTRLTVV.